One sample yielded the 29 T cell receptor beta chains listed below, sequenced in a study of T cells in Graves' hyperthyroidism and ophthalmopathy. Amplified TCR beta CDR3 regions derived from RNA transcripts. In the first-round RT-PCR of the TCR CDR3, the HTBI primer set was used. TCRdb used MiXCR to reprocess the multiplex PCR reads, holding one entry per CDR3 protein. The data contain roughly 500,000 distinct CDR3 sequences, approximately 16% of them singletons. The sequencing input was blood. The receptors were gathered from a woman aged 30 to 39 with Graves' ophthalmopathy.

This clonotype has ten or more counts. This sequence joins TRBV7-2 and TRBJ1-1; 7 bases are a match to TRBD1. There are 13 residues in the CDR3. V trimming: 2 bases; J trimming: 7 bases; junction bases outside the gene matches: 4. CDR1 and CDR2 (germline): SGHTA, FQGNSA. CDR3 DNA sequence: TGTGCCAGCAGCTTACTCCACAGGGGTGAAGCTTTCTTT. Its translation is CASSLLHRGEAFF.

Of note for this clonotype: This clone may be a read error of a much larger clone one base away. V usage is TRBV11-2 and J usage is TRBJ2-7, with 11 bases lining up with TRBD2. CDR1 SGHAT and CDR2 FQNNGV come from the germline V gene. The CDR3 loop spans 14 amino acids. V shed 3 bases and J 6 bases; nucleotides not matched to a gene: 4. The CDR3 region is CASSLTSGTREQYF. CDR3 nucleotide sequence: TGTGCCAGCAGCTTGACTAGCGGGACACGCGAGCAGTACTTC.

The chain joins TRBV28 to TRBJ1-4; D is uncertain. The CDR3 runs to 15 residues. Looked up from germline, CDR1 is MDHEN and CDR2 is SYDVKM. Trimming took off 6 bases at V and 8 bases at J, with 19 bases between the two ends. For the CDR3, the DNA is TGTGCCAGCAGCGACGCTTCCATGGAAAGGGAAAAACTGTTTTTT. Residues: CASSDASMEREKLFF.

This clonotype was found many times. The chain links TRBV27 to TRBJ1-6; D uncertain. The CDR3 length is 12 residues. V lost 2 bases and J lost 10, with 6 bases in between. From germline, CDR1 is MNHEY and CDR2 SMNVEV (reference sequence). This CDR3 is CASSLLGSPLHF. CDR3 nucleotides: TGTGCCAGCAGTTTACTTGGATCACCCCTCCACTTT.

The genes are TRBV7-3 and TRBJ1-5; D not certain. The CDR3 is 17 amino acids. Trimming left V 1 base short and J 5 bases short, with 18 bases between. Germline CDR1 and CDR2: SGHTA and FQGTGA. The DNA for the CDR3 is TGTGCCAGCAGCTTAATCCAATCTGCCCCTCAAGATCAGCCCCAGCATTTT. It is translated as CASSLIQSAPQDQPQHF.

This clonotype appeared many times. This chain uses TRBV28 with TRBJ2-7; maybe TRBD2 (6 bases). V was pared by 7 bases and J by 0 bases, with 16 bases between. Germline-derived CDR1 and CDR2 are MDHEN and SYDVKM. CDR3 length equals 15 residues. CDR3 loop: CASTTSLADSYEQYF. CDR3 in DNA: TGTGCCAGCACCACCTCACTAGCAGACTCCTACGAGCAGTACTTC.

The rearrangement joins TRBV19 to TRBJ2-7, with 10 bases matching TRBD2. Germline lookup yields CDR1 LNHDA and CDR2 SQIVND (reference sequence). There are 16 residues in the CDR3. J was trimmed by 4 bases and V by 3 bases; bases with no gene match: 9. The CDR3 spells CASSIQLAGLNYEQYF. DNA for the CDR3: TGTGCCAGTAGTATCCAACTAGCGGGGCTGAATTACGAGCAGTACTTC.

Only a few counts were recorded for this clonotype. The chain has TRBV20-1 and TRBJ2-7; 13 bases fit TRBD2. The CDR3 is made up of 16 amino acids. The junction had 14 bases not matched to a gene; V was cut back by 8 bases and J by 4 bases. The V gene's germline CDR1 is DFQATT and CDR2 SNEGSKA (reference sequence). The CDR3 DNA sequence: TGCAGTCTCTCGGGACTAGCGGGACCGCCAAATTACGAGCAGTACTTC. Amino acids: CSLSGLAGPPNYEQYF.

This clonotype was seen more than once but under ten times. This chain links TRBV20-1 with TRBJ2-1; D may be TRBD1 (6 bases). The length of the CDR3 is 15 residues. Trimming removed 3 bases at V and 2 bases at J, with 14 bases between. The germline gives CDR1 DFQATT, CDR2 SNEGSKA (reference sequence). CDR3 residues: CSARPVTGTYNEQFF. CDR3 DNA: TGCAGTGCTAGGCCCGTGACAGGAACCTACAATGAGCAGTTCTTC.

This sequence joins TRBV10-1 and TRBJ2-7, with 9 bases fitting TRBD1. Germline CDR1 WNHNN, CDR2 SYGVQD (reference sequence). Unmatched junction bases numbered 5, after V lost 4 bases and J lost 4 bases. The CDR3 has 14 amino acids. CDR3 sequence: CASSAGTGSYEQYF. For the CDR3, the DNA is TGCGCCAGCAGTGCCGGGACAGGGAGTTACGAGCAGTACTTC.

The sample holds a few counts of this clonotype. The chain recombines TRBV18 with TRBJ2-7; 8 bases are a match to TRBD1. CDR1 and CDR2 from the germline V gene are KGHSH and LQKENI. After removal of 2 bases from V and 0 bases from J, the junction contained 6 bases not matched to a gene. This CDR3 has 16 residues. CDR3 in amino acids: CASSPYTGGSSYEQYF. The CDR3 DNA follows: TGTGCCAGCTCACCATACACAGGGGGTAGCTCCTACGAGCAGTACTTC.

This clonotype was recorded once. Just one base apart from a much larger clone, this may be a read error. The chain carries TRBV29-1 and TRBJ2-1, with 10 bases identical to TRBD2. Germline assignment: CDR1 SQVTM and CDR2 ANQGSEA. This CDR3 is built from 15 residues. CDR3 amino acids: CSAPTSGSPYSEQFF. CDR3 DNA sequence: TGCAGCGCCCCGACTAGCGGGTCTCCCTACAGTGAGCAGTTCTTC.

This clonotype came up many times. This chain connects TRBV6-2 or TRBV6-3 to TRBJ2-1; possible D gene TRBD2, 6 bases. Germline CDR1 MNHEY, CDR2 SVGEGT. The germline V and J ends were trimmed by 6 bases and 2 bases, with 8 bases remaining between them. CDR3 length: 13 amino acids. The CDR3 here is CASRASAYNEQFF. The CDR3, as DNA: TGTGCCAGCAGGGCTAGCGCCTACAATGAGCAGTTCTTC.

In its sample, this clonotype was seen many times. The chain carries TRBV28 and TRBJ2-7; no reliable D call. V lost 5 bases and J lost 7, with 12 bases in between. Germline V CDR1 and CDR2: MDHEN, SYDVKM. The CDR3 is 12 amino acids. CDR3: CASSPPVEEQYF. CDR3 nucleotides: TGTGCCAGCAGTCCGCCCGTCGAGGAGCAGTACTTC. The full variable domain, completed using reference TRBV28 and TRBJ2-7, is DVKVTQSSRYLVKRTGEKVFLECVQDMDHENMFWYRQDPGLGLRLIYFSYDVKMKEKGDIPEGYSVSREKKERFSLILESASTNQTSMYLCASSPPVEEQYFGPGTRLTVT.

In this sample, this clonotype turned up many times. V usage is TRBV30 and J usage is TRBJ2-7; D is ambiguous. The length of the CDR3 is 12 residues. From germline, CDR1 is GTSNPN and CDR2 SVGIG (reference sequence). V lost 0 bases to trimming and J lost 7 bases, with 10 bases between them. The CDR3 protein is CAWSVGSGEQYF. The DNA for the CDR3 is TGTGCCTGGAGTGTAGGGTCTGGAGAGCAGTACTTC.

The chain is built from TRBV15 and TRBJ1-1; the match to TRBD1 covers 9 bases. This CDR3 is 17 amino acids long. The germline V gene has CDR1 LNHNV and CDR2 YYDKDF (reference sequence). Losses at the gene ends were 0 bases for V and 2 bases for J; bases not matched to a gene: 7. The DNA of the CDR3 is TGTGCCACCAGCAGAGATTATGGGACAGGGTTTAACACTGAAGCTTTCTTT. Amino acid sequence: CATSRDYGTGFNTEAFF.

The rearrangement joins TRBV28 to TRBJ1-4, with a possible D match to TRBD1 (6 bases). Trimming stripped 3 bases from V and 5 bases from J, with 13 bases between. This CDR3 comprises 15 residues. Germline loops: CDR1 MDHEN, CDR2 SYDVKM. CDR3 in amino acids: CASSFQGLGNEKLFF. CDR3 in DNA: TGTGCCAGCAGTTTTCAGGGGCTGGGGAATGAAAAACTGTTTTTT.

At least ten counts were recorded for this clonotype. The chain couples TRBV2 to TRBJ1-1; D perhaps matches TRBD1 (5 bases). CDR3 size: 14 residues. The V and J ends lost 6 bases and 2 bases respectively, with 13 bases between them. Germline lookup yields CDR1 SNHLY and CDR2 FYNNEI. CDR3 residues: CASRSGGGNTEAFF. The CDR3 DNA sequence: TGTGCCAGCAGGTCCGGGGGAGGAAACACTGAAGCTTTCTTT.

The chain recombines TRBV13 with TRBJ2-2; D is perhaps TRBD2 (6 bases). Germline lookup yields CDR1 PRHDT and CDR2 FYEKMQ (reference sequence). V was clipped by 5 bases and J by 3 bases, with 22 bases between them. The CDR3 is 18 residues long. The CDR3 protein is CASSPPGLRTGDTGELFF. In nucleotides, the CDR3 is TGTGCCAGCAGCCCCCCGGGACTGAGAACGGGGGACACCGGGGAGCTGTTTTTT.

The rearrangement joins TRBV2 to TRBJ2-7; no clear D. This CDR3 spans 14 amino acids. Trimming took 4 bases from V and 6 from J, leaving 16 bases between them. CDR1 and CDR2 (germline): SNHLY, FYNNEI. The CDR3 region has the DNA TGTGCCAGCAGTGGGACGCGAACCGGCTCCGAGCAGTACTTC. Its translation: CASSGTRTGSEQYF.

The chain joins TRBV4-1 to TRBJ2-1, with D maybe TRBD2 (5 bases). The CDR3 sequence is 15 residues long. V was pared by 0 bases and J by 7 bases, with 13 bases between. Germline V gene sequence: CDR1 MGHRA, CDR2 YSYEKL. The CDR3, as DNA: TGCGCCAGCAGCCAAGAAACGGGATCGAGTAATGAGCAGTTCTTC. Protein product: CASSQETGSSNEQFF.

This clonotype was found a few times. The chain combines TRBV19 with TRBJ1-1; D unclear. V was cut by 6 bases and J by 6 bases, with 14 bases left in between. Germline V CDR1 and CDR2: LNHDA, SQIVND (reference sequence). The CDR3 has 13 residues. The CDR3 nucleotides read TGTGCCAGTAGCTCAATCATTGGAGCTGAAGCTTTCTTT. This sequence encodes CASSSIIGAEAFF.

This clonotype was detected ten times or more. The V gene is TRBV11-1, the J gene TRBJ2-5; perhaps TRBD2 as D (6 bases). The V and J ends lost 1 base and 3 bases respectively, with 12 bases between them. This CDR3 is 15 amino acids long. Germline lookup yields CDR1 SGHAT and CDR2 FQDESV (reference sequence). The chain's CDR3 is CASSLGDWAEETQYF. CDR3 DNA sequence: TGTGCCAGCAGCTTAGGGGACTGGGCGGAAGAGACCCAGTACTTC.

This chain uses TRBV20-1 with TRBJ1-6; TRBD1 is a possible D gene (5 bases). CDR1 is DFQATT, CDR2 SNEGSKA, per germline (reference sequence). CDR3 length equals 15 residues. Trimming cost V 2 bases and J 9 bases, with 17 bases left between them. The CDR3 is CSARRVGARISPLHF. CDR3 coding DNA: TGCAGTGCTAGAAGGGTCGGGGCAAGGATTTCACCCCTCCACTTT.

This clonotype has at least ten counts. The CDR3 loop reads CASSLVRGTDTQYF. As DNA, the CDR3 is TGTGCCAGCAGCTTAGTGCGGGGGACAGATACGCAGTATTTT. The chain is built from TRBV7-2 and TRBJ2-3, with 7 bases fitting TRBD2. The CDR3 totals 14 residues. In germline, CDR1 is SGHTA, CDR2 FQGNSA. V shed 1 base and J 3 bases; nucleotides not matched to a gene: 1.

This clonotype was recorded many times. This chain links TRBV28 with TRBJ1-3; unclear D gene. Germline values: CDR1 MDHEN, CDR2 SYDVKM. V dropped 6 bases and J dropped 1 base, with 13 bases sitting between them. The CDR3 is 15 amino acids. CDR3 DNA: TGTGCCAGCAGCCTTGGAGGGCGATCTGGAAACACCATATATTTT. Its translation is CASSLGGRSGNTIYF.

This clonotype turned up a few times. V is TRBV18 and J is TRBJ1-1, with 8 bases that match TRBD1. V dropped 6 bases and J dropped 2; count of bases not matched to a gene: 5. The CDR3 consists of 14 residues. The germline CDR1 and CDR2 sequences are KGHSH and LQKENI. The CDR3 reads CASSPGQDNTEAFF. The DNA of the CDR3 is TGTGCCAGCTCGCCGGGACAGGATAACACTGAAGCTTTCTTT.

This clonotype has at least ten counts. V usage is TRBV11-2 and J usage is TRBJ2-7; D is unclear. The CDR3 sequence is 14 residues long. The V gene's germline CDR1 is SGHAT and CDR2 FQNNGV. Trimming pared 0 bases from V and 1 base from J, leaving 7 bases between. The CDR3 coding sequence is TGTGCCAGCAGCTTAGATCGCCAGTCCTACGAGCAGTACTTC. It is translated as CASSLDRQSYEQYF.

This clonotype was found many times. The chain is built from TRBV5-8 and TRBJ2-3; D is possibly TRBD2 (7 bases). Trimming removed 4 bases from V and 5 bases from J, with 14 bases in between. Per the germline V gene, CDR1 is SGHTS and CDR2 is YDEGEE. The CDR3 sequence is 14 residues long. The CDR3 bases are TGTGCCAGCAGCCCACAAGGGGGGGGAGATACGCAGTATTTT. Translating it yields CASSPQGGGDTQYF.